Below, 14 T cell receptor beta chains from the same sample are listed, as sequenced in a study of blood T cells in healthy people across ages. Combining a sample-barcoded 5' primer with a J-beta primer mix, a second PCR ran for roughly 7 to 12 cycles. One entry per CDR3 protein, called by TCRdb with MiXCR from the 5' RACE reads. The sample includes 1,800,000 or so distinct CDR3 sequences, about two fifths of them seen just once. What was sequenced was blood. These receptors all stem from a human donor in good health.

The chain links TRBV6-2 or TRBV6-3 to TRBJ2-1, with D possibly matching TRBD1 (6 bases). This CDR3 contains 15 residues. Germline-derived CDR1 and CDR2 are MNHEY and SVGEGT. Trimming cost V 5 bases and J 4 bases, with 15 bases left between them. The chain's CDR3 is CASSPQGPYYNEQFF. The CDR3 DNA is TGTGCCAGCAGTCCCCAGGGGCCCTATTACAATGAGCAGTTCTTC.

This clonotype was observed a handful of times. The chain carries TRBV20-1 and TRBJ1-6; 9 nucleotides agree with TRBD1. The junction had 7 bases not matched to a gene; V was cut back by 5 bases and J by 8 bases. Per the germline V gene, CDR1 is DFQATT and CDR2 is SNEGSKA (reference sequence). The CDR3 is 14 residues long. This chain's CDR3 is CSALTGGADSPLHF. Here the CDR3 DNA reads TGCAGTGCTCTCACAGGGGGCGCCGATTCACCCCTCCACTTT.

In the case of this clonotype: At one of its ends the junction is not consistent with the germline gene, which may arise from a read error. V is TRBV24-1 and J is TRBJ1-5; TRBD1 aligns across 8 bases. The germline V gene encodes CDR1 KGHDR and CDR2 SFDVKD. The CDR3 length is 16 residues. Here the CDR3 reads CATSDARQGRAQPQHF. In DNA, the CDR3 is TGCGCCACCAGTGATGCCAGACAGGGGAGAGCTCAGCCCCAGCATTTT.

About this clonotype itself: One end of the junction does not line up with germline, which may come from a read error. The gene calls are TRBV12-3 or TRBV12-4 and TRBJ1-3; 7 bases line up with TRBD1. The CDR3 loop spans 14 amino acids. The CDR3 region is CASSRQGWGNTRYF. The CDR3 DNA reads as TGTGCCAGCAGTCGACAGGGTTGGGGAAACACCAGATATTTT.

This rearrangement joins TRBV6-4 to TRBJ1-5; D gene ambiguous. The CDR3 sequence is 19 residues long. With 3 bases removed from V and 2 bases from J, the gap between germline ends came to 23 bases. Germline V gene data show CDR1 as MRHNA and CDR2 as SNTAGT. The CDR3 here is CASSERVFVGHHGNQPQHF. The CDR3 coding sequence is TGTGCCAGCAGTGAGAGGGTATTTGTGGGTCATCATGGCAATCAGCCCCAGCATTTT.

The rearrangement joins TRBV5-1 to TRBJ2-6; 9 bases map to TRBD1. After removal of 2 bases from V and 0 bases from J, the junction contained 6 bases not matched to a gene. CDR1 is SGHRS, CDR2 YFSETQ, per germline. The CDR3 is 18 residues long. Here the CDR3 DNA reads TGCGCCAGCAGCTTTGGAGGGACAGGGCACTCTGGGGCCAACGTCCTGACTTTC. Protein product: CASSFGGTGHSGANVLTF.

This clonotype was counted once. The V call is TRBV6-1, the J call TRBJ1-2; tentative D call: TRBD1 (6 bases). CDR3 length: 14 residues. CDR1 and CDR2 (germline): MNHNS, SASEGT. V was trimmed by 8 bases and J by 8 bases, leaving 21 bases between them. The DNA of the CDR3 is TGTGCCAGCGGTTATGGCAGGGGCGGTGGAGGCTACACCTTC. Its translation: CASGYGRGGGGYTF.

The V gene is TRBV7-3, the J gene TRBJ1-6, with D possibly matching TRBD1 (5 bases). CDR1 and CDR2 (germline): SGHTA, FQGTGA. The CDR3 has 16 amino acids. The germline V and J ends were trimmed by 5 bases and 7 bases, with 18 bases remaining between them. CDR3 loop: CASSRRGGTLNSPLHF. The CDR3 DNA follows: TGTGCCAGCAGCCGGAGAGGTGGGACGCTAAATTCACCCCTCCACTTT.

This clonotype was seen only a few times. The genes are TRBV29-1 and TRBJ2-7; the D gene could be TRBD1 or TRBD2 (5 bases each). This CDR3 region has 15 residues. V gave up 2 bases and J gave up 0 bases, with 14 bases separating them. CDR1 and CDR2 (germline): SQVTM, ANQGSEA. CDR3 region: CSVERDDFSSYEQYF. The CDR3 DNA reads TGCAGCGTTGAAAGGGACGACTTTAGCTCCTACGAGCAGTACTTC.

CDR3: CASSTGVLEKLFF. The CDR3 coding sequence is TGTGCCAGCAGCACAGGGGTACTAGAAAAACTGTTTTTT. The V gene is TRBV2, the J gene TRBJ1-4; 7 nucleotides agree with TRBD1. Trimming removed 6 bases from V and 8 bases from J; junction bases left unmatched: 6. Germline CDR1 SNHLY, CDR2 FYNNEI. The length of the CDR3 is 13 residues.

CDR3 residues: CASSPRQGGGTDTQFF. The CDR3 region has the DNA TGTGCCAGCAGCCCTAGACAGGGAGGAGGTACAGATACGCAGTTTTTT. This chain connects TRBV9 to TRBJ1-4; 7 nucleotides line up with TRBD1. Germline loops: CDR1 SGDLS, CDR2 YYNGEE. Trimming removed 4 bases from V and 16 bases from J; junction bases left unmatched: 22. The CDR3 covers 16 residues.

This clonotype showed up just a few times. The rearrangement joins TRBV20-1 to TRBJ2-1; perhaps TRBD1 as D (5 bases). The length of the CDR3 is 15 residues. CDR1 is DFQATT, CDR2 SNEGSKA, per germline (reference sequence). V lost 1 base and J lost 5, with 15 bases in between. The CDR3 DNA reads TGCAGTGCTAGAGGTCATAGGGGTAGTGACAATGAGCAGTTCTTC. This gives the protein CSARGHRGSDNEQFF.

A remark on this clonotype: Germline is not matched at one junction end, which may reflect a read error. The chain uses TRBV6-2 or TRBV6-3 and TRBJ2-7; a weak D match, TRBD2 (5 bases). Per germline, CDR1 MNHEY and CDR2 SVGEGT. The CDR3 has 15 residues. The CDR3 region has the DNA TGTGCCAGCAGTTACTCTGGGGAGAGCTCCTACGGGCAGTACTTC. This gives the protein CASSYSGESSYGQYF.

For this clonotype: Possible read error: a much larger clone is one base away. V usage is TRBV12-3 or TRBV12-4 and J usage is TRBJ2-4, with D tentatively TRBD2 (6 bases). The CDR3 contains 12 residues. The CDR3 region has the DNA TGTGCCGGCAGTGGGGACTCTAACATTCAGTACTTC. This translates into CAGSGDSNIQYF.